A single sample is the source of the 10 T cell receptor beta chains below, sequenced in a study of blood T cell repertoires in COVID-19. Some clones are missing from TCRdb's copy, which holds only in-frame ones; the method was immunoSEQ multiplex PCR. The table lists 200,000 to 250,000 clones, around 89% of them singletons. The source material was PBMCs or T cells enriched from blood (not recorded which). These receptors were taken from a woman aged 25 to 39 who had recovered from COVID-19.

The chain joins TRBV5-1 to TRBJ1-4, with a weak D call TRBD1 (6 bases). V was clipped by 5 bases and J by 5 bases, with 10 bases between them. The CDR3 extends over 13 amino acids. Germline V gives CDR1 SGHRS, CDR2 YFSETQ. The CDR3 DNA is TGCGCCAGCAGAGGGACATCGAATGAAAAACTGTTTTTT. Translation gives CASRGTSNEKLFF.

The chain combines TRBV30 with TRBJ1-1; 9 positions match TRBD1. V trimming: 1 base; J trimming: 3 bases; junction bases outside the gene matches: 6. CDR3 size: 15 residues. CDR1 GTSNPN and CDR2 SVGIG come from the germline V gene (reference sequence). CDR3 amino acids: CAWSGTTGGDTEAFF. The DNA of the CDR3 is TGTGCCTGGAGTGGGACGACAGGGGGGGACACTGAAGCTTTCTTT.

This clone has a single count. This chain joins TRBV7-2 and TRBJ1-5, with D unclear. The CDR3 length is 14 residues. The V gene lost 5 bases and the J gene lost 5 bases, with 13 bases spanning the gap. The germline CDR1 and CDR2 sequences are SGHTA and FQGNSA. The CDR3 protein is CASSPTGRDQPQHF. The CDR3 DNA reads TGTGCCAGCAGCCCCACGGGGAGGGATCAGCCCCAGCATTTT.

The genes are TRBV5-4 and TRBJ1-2; 7 nucleotides line up with TRBD1. The CDR3 spans 15 residues. V shed 0 bases, J shed 4 bases, and the junction held 6 bases outside the gene matches. Looked up from germline, CDR1 is SGHNT and CDR2 is YYREEE (reference sequence). The DNA for the CDR3 is TGTGCCAGCAGCTTGGAGCAGGGGGTAGGCTATGGCTACACCTTC. The encoded protein is CASSLEQGVGYGYTF.

This clone was counted only a few times. The chain is built from TRBV6-2 or TRBV6-3 and TRBJ1-4; no clear D gene. Germline values: CDR1 MNHEY, CDR2 SVGEGT. The V end was cut by 0 bases, the J end by 8 bases, with 10 bases between. This CDR3 comprises 14 residues. The CDR3 here is CASSYSNIREKLFF. The CDR3 nucleotides are TGTGCCAGCAGTTACTCGAATATCAGGGAAAAACTGTTTTTT.

The chain couples TRBV7-6 to TRBJ1-1, with unresolved D. The CDR3 is 15 amino acids. V was trimmed by 1 base and J by 1 base, leaving 10 bases between them. Germline lookup yields CDR1 SGHVS and CDR2 FNYEAQ. CDR3 sequence: CASSLERAANTEAFF. The CDR3, as DNA: TGTGCCAGCAGCTTAGAGCGGGCAGCGAACACTGAAGCTTTCTTT.

The chain joins TRBV30 to TRBJ2-7, with 9 bases lining up with TRBD1. The CDR3 spans 14 residues. V trimming: 4 bases; J trimming: 6 bases; junction bases outside the gene matches: 10. Germline CDR1 is GTSNPN and CDR2 is SVGIG (reference sequence). Here the CDR3 reads CAWNLDRGYSEQYF. The CDR3 DNA reads TGTGCCTGGAACCTAGACAGGGGGTACTCCGAGCAGTACTTC. Supplemented by reference TRBV30 and TRBJ2-7, the full variable domain reads SQTIHQWPATLVQPVGSPLSLECTVEGTSNPNLYWYRQAAGRGLQLLFYSVGIGQISSEVPQNLSASRPQDRQFILSSKKLLLSDSGFYLCAWNLDRGYSEQYFGPGTRLTVT.

The V gene is TRBV27, the J gene TRBJ1-2, with D perhaps matching TRBD1 (5 bases). The length of the CDR3 is 14 residues. Germline V gives CDR1 MNHEY, CDR2 SMNVEV (reference sequence). V shed 1 base and J shed 4 bases, with 10 bases lying between them. CDR3 amino acids: CASSLYGGGYGYTF. In DNA, the CDR3 is TGTGCCAGCAGTTTATACGGGGGTGGCTATGGCTACACCTTC.

This sequence joins TRBV9 and TRBJ1-1; no clear D. CDR1 and CDR2 (germline): SGDLS, YYNGEE. The CDR3 has 14 residues. V lost 4 bases to trimming and J lost 7 bases, with 17 bases between them. The CDR3 bases are TGTGCCAGCAGCCCCCGGGTGGTAGGAAATGAAGCTTTCTTT. It translates to CASSPRVVGNEAFF.

V is TRBV9 and J is TRBJ1-2; D not resolved. This CDR3 region has 15 residues. V dropped 6 bases and J dropped 7 bases, with 22 bases sitting between them. CDR1 SGDLS and CDR2 YYNGEE come from the germline V gene. CDR3 sequence (DNA): TGTGCCAGCACCCCCCCCGCAGATGGTGCTTCTGGCTACACCTTC. Residues: CASTPPADGASGYTF. The complete variable domain, with remaining parts taken from reference TRBV9 and TRBJ1-2, reads DSGVTQTPKHLITATGQRVTLRCSPRSGDLSVYWYQQSLDQGLQFLIQYYNGEERAKGNILERFSAQQFPDLHSELNLSSLELGDSALYFCASTPPADGASGYTFGSGTRLTVV.